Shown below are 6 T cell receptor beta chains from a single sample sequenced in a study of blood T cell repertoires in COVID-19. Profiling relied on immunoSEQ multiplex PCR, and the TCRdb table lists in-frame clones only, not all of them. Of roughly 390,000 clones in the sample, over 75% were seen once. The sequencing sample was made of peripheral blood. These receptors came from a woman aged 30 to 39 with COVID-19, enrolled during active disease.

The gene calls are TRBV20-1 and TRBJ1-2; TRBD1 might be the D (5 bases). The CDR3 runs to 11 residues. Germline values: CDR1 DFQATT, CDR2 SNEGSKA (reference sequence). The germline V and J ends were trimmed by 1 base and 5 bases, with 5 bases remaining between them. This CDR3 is CSARAGYGYTF. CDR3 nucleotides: TGCAGTGCTAGAGCAGGGTATGGCTACACCTTC.

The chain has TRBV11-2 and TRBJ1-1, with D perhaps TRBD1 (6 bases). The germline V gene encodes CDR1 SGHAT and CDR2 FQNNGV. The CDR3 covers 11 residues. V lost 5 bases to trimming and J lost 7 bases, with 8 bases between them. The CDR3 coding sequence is TGTGCCAGCAGCCCCAGGGGTGAAGCTTTCTTT. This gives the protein CASSPRGEAFF. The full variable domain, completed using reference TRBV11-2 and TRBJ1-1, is EAGVAQSPRYKIIEKRQSVAFWCNPISGHATLYWYQQILGQGPKLLIQFQNNGVVDDSQLPKDRFSAERLKGVDSTLKIQPAKLEDSAVYLCASSPRGEAFFGQGTRLTVV.

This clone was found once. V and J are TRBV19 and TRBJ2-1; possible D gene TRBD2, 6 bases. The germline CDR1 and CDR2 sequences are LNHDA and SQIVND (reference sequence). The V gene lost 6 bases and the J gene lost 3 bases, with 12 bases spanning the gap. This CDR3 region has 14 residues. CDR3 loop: CASSRGLGYNEQFF. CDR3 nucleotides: TGTGCCAGTAGCCGGGGACTGGGCTACAATGAGCAGTTCTTC.

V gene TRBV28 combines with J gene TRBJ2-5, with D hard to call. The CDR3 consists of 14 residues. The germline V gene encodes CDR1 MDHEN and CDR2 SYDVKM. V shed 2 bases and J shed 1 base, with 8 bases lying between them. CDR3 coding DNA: TGTGCCAGCAGTTTAGAACAACCCCAAGAGACCCAGTACTTC. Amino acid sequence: CASSLEQPQETQYF.

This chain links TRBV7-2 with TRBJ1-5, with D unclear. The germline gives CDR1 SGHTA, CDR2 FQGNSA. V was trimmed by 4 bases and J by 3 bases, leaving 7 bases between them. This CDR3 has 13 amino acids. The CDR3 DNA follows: TGTGCCAGCAGCTCCCTAACCAATCAGCCCCAGCATTTT. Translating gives CASSSLTNQPQHF.

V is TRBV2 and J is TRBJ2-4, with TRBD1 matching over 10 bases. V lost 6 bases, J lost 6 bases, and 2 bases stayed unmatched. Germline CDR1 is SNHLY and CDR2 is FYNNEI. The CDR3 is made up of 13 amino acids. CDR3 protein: CASRGDRGNIQYF. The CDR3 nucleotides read TGTGCCAGCAGGGGGGACAGGGGAAACATTCAGTACTTC.